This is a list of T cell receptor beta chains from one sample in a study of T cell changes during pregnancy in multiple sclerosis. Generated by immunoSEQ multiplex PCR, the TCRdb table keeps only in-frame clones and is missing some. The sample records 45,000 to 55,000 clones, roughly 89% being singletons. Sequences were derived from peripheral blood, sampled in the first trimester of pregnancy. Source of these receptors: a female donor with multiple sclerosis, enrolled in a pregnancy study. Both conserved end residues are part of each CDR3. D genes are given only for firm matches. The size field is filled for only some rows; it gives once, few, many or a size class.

cdr3_nt: TGTGCCAGCAGTGAAGGTGACAGGTCCTCCTACGAGCAGTACTTC
cdr3_aa: CASSEGDRSSYEQYF
j_call: TRBJ2-7
cdr3_length: 15
v_call: TRBV6-1
clone_size: .
d_call: .

cdr3_nt: TGCGCCAGCAGTCAGGGATACCCCACAGATACGCAGTATTTT
cdr3_aa: CASSQGYPTDTQYF
j_call: TRBJ2-3
cdr3_length: 14
v_call: TRBV10-1
clone_size: .
d_call: .

cdr3_nt: TGCGCCAGCAGCTCGCCCTTGGGACTGCAAGAGACCCAGTACTTC
cdr3_aa: CASSSPLGLQETQYF
j_call: TRBJ2-5
cdr3_length: 15
v_call: TRBV5-1
clone_size: .
d_call: .

cdr3_nt: TGTGCCAGCAGTTTACCCCGTGGGGCCTATGGCTACACCTTC
cdr3_aa: CASSLPRGAYGYTF
j_call: TRBJ1-2
cdr3_length: 14
v_call: TRBV28
clone_size: .
d_call: .

cdr3_nt: TGTGCCAGCAGTGCCGTAGCGGGGGGCTCCTACAATGAGCAGTTCTTC
cdr3_aa: CASSAVAGGSYNEQFF
j_call: TRBJ2-1
cdr3_length: 16
v_call: TRBV6-4
clone_size: many
d_call: TRBD2

cdr3_nt: TGTGCCAGCTCACCTCGCCGTGCTAGGACTGACTCCTACAATGAGCAGTTCTTC
cdr3_aa: CASSPRRARTDSYNEQFF
j_call: TRBJ2-1
cdr3_length: 18
v_call: TRBV18
clone_size: .
d_call: .

cdr3_nt: TGTGCCTGGAGTGGGAAACAGGGTGCCCCCCATCAGCCCCAGCATTTT
cdr3_aa: CAWSGKQGAPHQPQHF
j_call: TRBJ1-5
cdr3_length: 16
v_call: TRBV30
clone_size: .
d_call: .

cdr3_nt: TGTGCCAGCAGCTTACAGAGGGCTGGGAGCTACACCTTC
cdr3_aa: CASSLQRAGSYTF
j_call: TRBJ1-2
cdr3_length: 13
v_call: TRBV7-2
clone_size: .
d_call: .

cdr3_nt: TGTGCCAGCAGCTTCCAAGGGTTGGGAGGCAATCAGCCCCAGCATTTT
cdr3_aa: CASSFQGLGGNQPQHF
j_call: TRBJ1-5
cdr3_length: 16
v_call: TRBV5-8
clone_size: .
d_call: .

cdr3_nt: TGCGCCAGCAGCCTCCAGACAGGAGGAGAAAATTCACCCCTCCACTTT
cdr3_aa: CASSLQTGGENSPLHF
j_call: TRBJ1-6
cdr3_length: 16
v_call: TRBV5-1
clone_size: .
d_call: .

cdr3_nt: TGTGCCAGCAGTTCGGGGGGTAGGCCACCCGAGATCACCGGGGAGCTGTTTTTT
cdr3_aa: CASSSGGRPPEITGELFF
j_call: TRBJ2-2
cdr3_length: 18
v_call: TRBV5-4
clone_size: once
d_call: TRBD2

cdr3_nt: TGTGCCAGCAGGCTATCCGGGACTAGCAACGCCCAGTACTTC
cdr3_aa: CASRLSGTSNAQYF
j_call: TRBJ2-5
cdr3_length: 14
v_call: TRBV27
clone_size: .
d_call: TRBD2

cdr3_nt: TGTGCCAGCAGCCCTTTTAATGAAAAACTGTTTTTT
cdr3_aa: CASSPFNEKLFF
j_call: TRBJ1-4
cdr3_length: 12
v_call: TRBV7-2
clone_size: .
d_call: .

cdr3_nt: TGTGCCAGCAGTTCTGGGACATGGGGTGGCTACACCTTC
cdr3_aa: CASSSGTWGGYTF
j_call: TRBJ1-2
cdr3_length: 13
v_call: TRBV6-5
clone_size: .
d_call: .

cdr3_nt: TGTGCCAGCAGCACCGAGCGGTTATATGAGCAGTTCTTC
cdr3_aa: CASSTERLYEQFF
j_call: TRBJ2-1
cdr3_length: 13
v_call: TRBV7-9
clone_size: .
d_call: .

cdr3_nt: TGTGCCAGCAGCACTGAACTAGCGGGGGTGATCACAGATACGCAGTATTTT
cdr3_aa: CASSTELAGVITDTQYF
j_call: TRBJ2-3
cdr3_length: 17
v_call: TRBV7-6
clone_size: .
d_call: TRBD2

cdr3_nt: TGTGCCAGCAGCTTATGGAAGCGGGGGGGCGCAACAGATACGCAGTATTTT
cdr3_aa: CASSLWKRGGATDTQYF
j_call: TRBJ2-3
cdr3_length: 17
v_call: TRBV7-9
clone_size: .
d_call: TRBD2

cdr3_nt: TGTGCCAGCAGCTTAAAGTCTAGCGGGGGGCGAGAGTACTTC
cdr3_aa: CASSLKSSGGREYF
j_call: TRBJ2-5
cdr3_length: 14
v_call: TRBV5-4
clone_size: .
d_call: TRBD2

cdr3_nt: TGCGCCAGCAGCTCGAGAGAGACCCAGTACTTC
cdr3_aa: CASSSRETQYF
j_call: TRBJ2-5
cdr3_length: 11
v_call: TRBV5-1
clone_size: .
d_call: .

cdr3_nt: TGTGCCAGCAGTTTCACTAGCGGGGGCCAGAACACCGGGGAGCTGTTTTTT
cdr3_aa: CASSFTSGGQNTGELFF
j_call: TRBJ2-2
cdr3_length: 17
v_call: TRBV28
clone_size: .
d_call: TRBD2

cdr3_nt: TGTGCCAGCAGTCCCGGCGGGGGGGGAGAGACCCAGTACTTC
cdr3_aa: CASSPGGGGETQYF
j_call: TRBJ2-5
cdr3_length: 14
v_call: TRBV27
clone_size: .
d_call: TRBD2

cdr3_nt: TGTGCCAGCAGCCGAGGACAGGGGGGCTATGGCTACACCTTC
cdr3_aa: CASSRGQGGYGYTF
j_call: TRBJ1-2
cdr3_length: 14
v_call: TRBV7-9
clone_size: once
d_call: TRBD1

cdr3_nt: TGCGCCAGCAGCTTGTACACAGGGGGGGGCACAGATACGCAGTATTTT
cdr3_aa: CASSLYTGGGTDTQYF
j_call: TRBJ2-3
cdr3_length: 16
v_call: TRBV5-1
clone_size: .
d_call: .

cdr3_nt: TGTGCCAGCAGCTACCAAGAGGGACACCCCGCCGATACGCAGTATTTT
cdr3_aa: CASSYQEGHPADTQYF
j_call: TRBJ2-3
cdr3_length: 16
v_call: TRBV9
clone_size: .
d_call: .

cdr3_nt: TGTGCCAGTAGTATAGATCCCTCGTTTGAGGATTCACCCCTCCACTTT
cdr3_aa: CASSIDPSFEDSPLHF
j_call: TRBJ1-6
cdr3_length: 16
v_call: TRBV19
clone_size: .
d_call: .

cdr3_nt: TGTGCCAGCTCATCTAGTCCGGCCAACTATGGCTACACCTTC
cdr3_aa: CASSSSPANYGYTF
j_call: TRBJ1-2
cdr3_length: 14
v_call: TRBV7-6
clone_size: .
d_call: .

cdr3_nt: TGTGCCAGCAGCTTGCACAGGGGGGACACTGAAGCTTTCTTT
cdr3_aa: CASSLHRGDTEAFF
j_call: TRBJ1-1
cdr3_length: 14
v_call: TRBV7-6
clone_size: .
d_call: TRBD1

cdr3_nt: TGCGCCAGCAGCTTAGGACAGCAAGAGACCCAGTACTTC
cdr3_aa: CASSLGQQETQYF
j_call: TRBJ2-5
cdr3_length: 13
v_call: TRBV5-1
clone_size: .
d_call: .

cdr3_nt: TGTGCCAGCTTTAGCCGTAGCTCCTACGAGCAGTACTTC
cdr3_aa: CASFSRSSYEQYF
j_call: TRBJ2-7
cdr3_length: 13
v_call: TRBV6-5
clone_size: .
d_call: .

cdr3_nt: TGTGCCAGCAGCTTAGCCGGGGGGACGGAAGAGACCCAGTACTTC
cdr3_aa: CASSLAGGTEETQYF
j_call: TRBJ2-5
cdr3_length: 15
v_call: TRBV7-2
clone_size: .
d_call: TRBD2

cdr3_nt: TGCGCCAGCAGCTTGGCCGTGGCGGGGGGGCCAGAGACCCAGTACTTC
cdr3_aa: CASSLAVAGGPETQYF
j_call: TRBJ2-5
cdr3_length: 16
v_call: TRBV5-1
clone_size: .
d_call: TRBD2

cdr3_nt: TGTGCCAGTAGTAGAGACAGGGAGGGGCCTAGCACAGATACGCAGTATTTT
cdr3_aa: CASSRDREGPSTDTQYF
j_call: TRBJ2-3
cdr3_length: 17
v_call: TRBV19
clone_size: .
d_call: .

cdr3_nt: TGTGCCAGCAGGGGACAGCTTTACGGGGCTTTCTTT
cdr3_aa: CASRGQLYGAFF
j_call: TRBJ1-1
cdr3_length: 12
v_call: TRBV2
clone_size: .
d_call: TRBD1

cdr3_nt: TGTGCCAGCAGCCAAGAGGTCCGGGGAGGGAGTGAAGAAAAACTGTTTTTT
cdr3_aa: CASSQEVRGGSEEKLFF
j_call: TRBJ1-4
cdr3_length: 17
v_call: TRBV4-2
clone_size: few
d_call: .

cdr3_nt: TGTGCCAGCAGTGGAGGACTAGGGATATGGGGTGAGCAGTTCTTC
cdr3_aa: CASSGGLGIWGEQFF
j_call: TRBJ2-1
cdr3_length: 15
v_call: TRBV2
clone_size: once
d_call: TRBD2

cdr3_nt: TGTGCCAGCAGTGACAGGACTAGCCCTAAAGAGACCCAGTACTTC
cdr3_aa: CASSDRTSPKETQYF
j_call: TRBJ2-5
cdr3_length: 15
v_call: TRBV2
clone_size: .
d_call: TRBD2

cdr3_nt: TGTGCCAGCAGTTACTCCCAGGGATCTGGAAACACCATATATTTT
cdr3_aa: CASSYSQGSGNTIYF
j_call: TRBJ1-3
cdr3_length: 15
v_call: TRBV6-5
clone_size: .
d_call: .

cdr3_nt: TGTGCCAGCAGTACACCGGGACAGGGGAACACCGGGGAGCTGTTTTTT
cdr3_aa: CASSTPGQGNTGELFF
j_call: TRBJ2-2
cdr3_length: 16
v_call: TRBV27
clone_size: .
d_call: TRBD1

cdr3_nt: TGCGCCAGCAGCTCACCCGGCGACAGGGGCTACGAGCAGTACTTC
cdr3_aa: CASSSPGDRGYEQYF
j_call: TRBJ2-7
cdr3_length: 15
v_call: TRBV5-1
clone_size: .
d_call: TRBD1

cdr3_nt: TGTGCCAGCAGCCCAAGTGGTGCTGGGGCAGCCTTAAGAAACACCATATATTTT
cdr3_aa: CASSPSGAGAALRNTIYF
j_call: TRBJ1-3
cdr3_length: 18
v_call: TRBV11-2
clone_size: .
d_call: .

cdr3_nt: TGTGCCAGCAGTTTAAGTTATTCGGGGTTTGAAGCTTTCTTT
cdr3_aa: CASSLSYSGFEAFF
j_call: TRBJ1-1
cdr3_length: 14
v_call: TRBV28
clone_size: .
d_call: .

cdr3_nt: TGTGCCAGCAGTTTAGTAACGGGAGAGCAGTACTTC
cdr3_aa: CASSLVTGEQYF
j_call: TRBJ2-7
cdr3_length: 12
v_call: TRBV27
clone_size: .
d_call: .

cdr3_nt: TGTGCCAGCACCTTGACAGGGGAACACACTGAAGCTTTCTTT
cdr3_aa: CASTLTGEHTEAFF
j_call: TRBJ1-1
cdr3_length: 14
v_call: TRBV6-1
clone_size: few
d_call: TRBD1

cdr3_nt: TGTGCCAGCAGTTTTACCCACAGGGGACCTCAGTCACCCCTCCACTTT
cdr3_aa: CASSFTHRGPQSPLHF
j_call: TRBJ1-6
cdr3_length: 16
v_call: TRBV7-2
clone_size: once
d_call: TRBD1

cdr3_nt: TGCAGCGCCTCAGACAGGCCCATTGAATTCTTT
cdr3_aa: CSASDRPIEFF
j_call: TRBJ1-1
cdr3_length: 11
v_call: TRBV29-1
clone_size: .
d_call: .

cdr3_nt: TGTGCCAGCAACCAGCGGGGGGCAGATACGCAGTATTTT
cdr3_aa: CASNQRGADTQYF
j_call: TRBJ2-3
cdr3_length: 13
v_call: TRBV2
clone_size: .
d_call: TRBD2

cdr3_nt: TGTGCCAGCAGCCCCGGGGTGGGGGCAGGGGAAATCTATGGCTACACCTTC
cdr3_aa: CASSPGVGAGEIYGYTF
j_call: TRBJ1-2
cdr3_length: 17
v_call: TRBV7-9
clone_size: .
d_call: .